This T cell receptor beta chain was retrieved from a study of shared clonotypes between healthy human individuals (dated by TCRdb to the early 2020s). For context, the study as a whole: A few men and a couple of women, aged 18 to 49 years, made up the cohort. Libraries were prepared and TCR repertoires were sequenced by different laboratories using diverse techniques, in order to increase sequencing depth and limit assay-specific biases. Per donor, leukapheresis produced somewhere between about 0.94 and 9.5 billion PBMCs. For each donor, three plates each were used for CD4 naive and CD4 memory, two plates were used for CD8 naive, and one plate was used for CD8 memory. Blood TCR repertoires of about 5 healthy adults were deeply sequenced to estimate repertoire size and the extent of clonotype sharing between individuals. Overall results and qualifications from the work: Higher generation probabilities were observed for clonotypes shared by all four sorted-subset donors than for non-shared clonotypes. Incomplete sequencing was indicated by rarefaction of sorted-subset datasets, despite the large sequencing depth. The small number of donors limited the genetic and exposure-history diversity represented. Sharing across a handful of donors was observed for roughly 5% of naive CD4, 3% to 3.5% of naive CD8, roughly 2.4% of memory CD4, and less than 0.45% of memory CD8 clonotypes. Sampling was limited to blood, and TCR repertoires in tissue likely differ from TCR repertoires in blood. Pairwise subsampling indicated that sequencing depth was expected to affect the degree of clonotype sharing among donors. Naive subsets generally had larger estimated clonotype richness than memory subsets.

TCR CDR3 regions were amplified from genomic DNA by multiplex PCR using the deep immunoSEQ assay. Extracted genomic DNA from each cell subset was distributed evenly across all wells of several immunoSEQ 96-well plates, and each plate was treated as a replicate. For sorted subsets, each replicate PCR was loaded with around 220 ng genomic DNA, equivalent to roughly 30,000 T cell genomes. Purified libraries were quantified with a Qubit 3.0 fluorometer, sized on a Bioanalyzer 2100, and re-quantified with the KAPA Library Quantification kit. Every immunoSEQ 96-well plate was sequenced on a separate single-read 150-cycle Illumina NextSeq 550 flow cell. The paper's data handling went like this. Because the immunoSEQ output included only junctional sequences and no quality scores, the filtering could not be the same as the filtering used for full-length reads. To assign V/J genes and CDR3, sequences were annotated using PyIR, a Python wrapper for IgBLAST v1.9, with IMGT germline references. Reads were filtered out if the reads had weak V/J assignments (E-value above 1e-6), no CDR3, stop codons, out-of-frame junctions, or ambiguous translated residues. V3J clonotypes were defined as sequences sharing an identical inferred V gene, J gene, and CDR3 amino acid sequence. Percentage overlap between repertoires was calculated by dividing the number of shared unique clonotypes by the size of the smaller repertoire. Repertoire richness was assessed with RTK rarefaction, the Chao1 estimator, and Recon v2.1 estimates of unobserved clonotypes. Generation probabilities were computed with OLGA for all TCRbeta clonotypes obtained by the gDNA method from several donors. This immuneACCESS table, as held by TCRdb, lists in-frame sequences with V and J called but not all clones. Of the missing ones, under half trace to an unresolved V gene in checked studies; the others have no known cause. The DNA was the basis for D and trimming; V, J and clone size are from that table. The table for this sample lists a few million clones; 85% to 95% of them were counted only once. About 0.41% of the sample rests with the top ten.

Donors were healthy HIV-negative adults with no recently reported acute infections or vaccinations. Only Caucasian adults living in Nashville, Tennessee, USA were represented among the donors. CD4+ T cells were enriched by magnetic negative selection, after which naive cells were positively selected on CD45RA and the negative fraction was taken as the memory subset. After blood collection by leukapheresis, PBMCs were isolated using Ficoll-Histopaque density gradient centrifugation and then cryopreserved in the vapor phase of liquid nitrogen. Analytical flow cytometry was used to check the purity and quantity of every magnetically sorted T cell population. Genomic DNA was isolated from each sorted fraction and quantified by UV absorbance on a Nanodrop 2000c. The germline ends are 14 bases apart after V is trimmed by 1 base and J by 7 bases. The germline V gene (reference sequence) specifies LNHNV as CDR1 and YYDKDF as CDR2. CDR3 length: 15 amino acids, cysteine to phenylalanine. Just CDR3 DNA is preserved here, 45 bases in frame from base 1.

Comments on this clone: Its antigen is unknown. Base qualities are not at hand, and no much larger clone is one base apart.

The sequence is built from TRBV15 and TRBJ1-5; matching of 5 bases hints at TRBD1 as the D gene. The material sequenced was naive CD4+ T cells from PBMCs. The cell subset or site tag for this specimen amounts to: CD45RA+ positively selected. This receptor was taken from a man younger than 35 in good health. Some clones in this sample may be carry-over from other donors' samples. The CDR3 protein: CATSRALGTGQPQHF. The DNA is as follows: TGTGCCACCAGCAGAGCCCTGGGGACGGGACAGCCCCAGCATTTT.